The source of this TCR beta chain is a study of OX40 agonist ivuxolimab in advanced cancers. With respect to the entire study: Ivuxolimab was an agonistic, fully human IgG2 monoclonal antibody directed against OX40 (CD134), a costimulatory receptor. The dose-escalation cohort was 80% to 90% male with a mean age of about 58 years, ranging from 23 to 79. The monotherapy dose-escalation portion (N ≈ 56 patients) of the phase I ivuxolimab trial is reported in the paper. Peripheral TCRbeta sequencing was intended to test whether TCR sequence diversity was altered and clonal T-cell expansion was caused by ivuxolimab. Among the roughly 50 dose-escalation patients, around 20 had hepatocellular carcinoma, about 15 melanoma, 9 renal cell carcinoma and 9 head and neck cancer. Intravenous ivuxolimab was administered to patients every 2 weeks at six dose levels: 0.01, 0.1, 0.3, 1.5, 3 and 10 mg/kg. Patients were allowed to have had prior anti-PD-1, anti-PD-L1 or anti-CTLA-4 therapy, and 30% to 40% of the dose-escalation patients had been treated with checkpoint inhibitors. Partial responses were achieved by three dose-escalation patients, of whom one had hepatocellular carcinoma and two had cutaneous melanoma. The full study reports these points: After ivuxolimab, CD8+ T cells had more expanded clones than CD4+ T cells on average. Partial responders in the 0.1-3.0 mg/kg groups had among the lowest normalized peripheral clonal expansion, especially among CD8+ T cells. The antigen specificity of the peripheral T cells that underwent clonal expansion was not determined. Low levels of normalized T-cell clonal expansion were also seen in some patients who did not respond. At doses from 0.1 to 3.0 mg/kg, clonal expansion was seen in both CD4+ and CD8+ blood T cells between baseline and week 6.

The trial excluded patients who had a history of autoimmune disease or were on systemic immunosuppression. Peripheral blood for TCR sequencing was collected from all dose cohorts at baseline, on cycle 4 day 1, and on cycle 7 day 1. Samples were obtained from an open-label, multicenter, first-in-human phase I dose-escalation trial of ivuxolimab. The trial enrolled adults with locally advanced or metastatic head and neck squamous cell, hepatocellular, melanoma or renal cell carcinoma. Before TCR sequencing, CD4+ and CD8+ T cells were separately sorted from peripheral blood. With regard to this clone: Its antigen is still unknown. No clone much larger than this one lies a single base away; base qualities are absent.

For sequencing of the TCRbeta CDR3 region, genomic DNA was extracted from the sorted cells. TCRbeta CDR3 regions were sequenced using the immunoSEQ Assay. Imported from immuneACCESS, the table was reduced by TCRdb to in-frame sequences with V and J called. These copies leave out some clones; in studies compared against another copy, an unresolved V gene accounts for under half, and the cause of the remainder is not known. The sample table shows 57,000 or so clones, and roughly nine tenths are seen once. Jointly, the top ten make up 3.5% to 5% of the sample. V and J are truncated by 4 bases and 1 base respectively, leaving an intervening sequence of 10 bases. The CDR1 and CDR2 encoded by the germline V gene are LGHNA and YNFKEQ. CDR3 length: 15 amino acids, cysteine to phenylalanine. Just CDR3 DNA is preserved here, 45 bases in frame from base 1.

The sequencing used CD4+ or CD8+ T cells sorted from blood, collected in a trial of the OX40 agonist ivuxolimab. The sequence is built from TRBV4-2 and TRBJ2-2, with TRBD2 tentatively as D gene (5 bases match). The origin of this receptor is an adult with an advanced solid tumor such as melanoma, head and neck, liver or kidney cancer. The nucleotide sequence reads as follows: TGTGCCAGCAGCCCCGAGGGTCTGAACACCGGGGAGCTGTTTTTT. Its protein reads: CASSPEGLNTGELFF.